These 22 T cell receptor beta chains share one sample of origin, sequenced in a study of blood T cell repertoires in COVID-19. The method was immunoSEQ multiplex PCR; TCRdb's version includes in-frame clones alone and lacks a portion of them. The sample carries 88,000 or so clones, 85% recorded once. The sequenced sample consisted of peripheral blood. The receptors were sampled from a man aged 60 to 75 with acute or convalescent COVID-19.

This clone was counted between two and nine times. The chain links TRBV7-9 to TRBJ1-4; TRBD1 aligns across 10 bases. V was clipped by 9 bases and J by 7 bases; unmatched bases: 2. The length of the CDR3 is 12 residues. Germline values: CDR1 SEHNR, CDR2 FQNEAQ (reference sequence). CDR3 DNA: TGTGCCAGGACAGGGGGCGTTGAAAAACTGTTTTTT. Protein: CARTGGVEKLFF.

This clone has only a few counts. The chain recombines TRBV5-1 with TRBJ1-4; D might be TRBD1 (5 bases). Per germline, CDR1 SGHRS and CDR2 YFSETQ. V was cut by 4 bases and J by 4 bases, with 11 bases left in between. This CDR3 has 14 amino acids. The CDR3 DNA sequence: TGCGCCAGCAGCCCGGACACTTTTAATGAAAAACTGTTTTTT. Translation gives CASSPDTFNEKLFF.

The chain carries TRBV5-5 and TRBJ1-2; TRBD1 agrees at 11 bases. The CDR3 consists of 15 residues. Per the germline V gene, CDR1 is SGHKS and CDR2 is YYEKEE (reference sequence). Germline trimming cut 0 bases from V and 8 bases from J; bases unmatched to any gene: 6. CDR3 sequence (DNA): TGTGCCAGCAGCTTGGCCGGACAGGGGGCTCGGGGCTACACCTTC. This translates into CASSLAGQGARGYTF.

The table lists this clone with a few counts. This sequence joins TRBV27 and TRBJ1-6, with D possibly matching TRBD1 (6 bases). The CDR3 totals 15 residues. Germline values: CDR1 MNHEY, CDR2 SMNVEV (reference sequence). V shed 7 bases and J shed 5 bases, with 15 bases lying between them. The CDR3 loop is CASTWVGGNNSPLHF. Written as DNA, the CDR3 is TGTGCCAGCACCTGGGTAGGGGGTAATAATTCACCCCTCCACTTT.

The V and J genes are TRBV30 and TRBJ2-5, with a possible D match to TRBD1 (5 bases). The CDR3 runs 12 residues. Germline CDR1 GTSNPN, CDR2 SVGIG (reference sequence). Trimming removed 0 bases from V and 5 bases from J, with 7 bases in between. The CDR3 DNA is TGTGCCTGGAGTGTACAGGCGGAGACCCAGTACTTC. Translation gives CAWSVQAETQYF. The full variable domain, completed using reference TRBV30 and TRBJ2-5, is SQTIHQWPATLVQPVGSPLSLECTVEGTSNPNLYWYRQAAGRGLQLLFYSVGIGQISSEVPQNLSASRPQDRQFILSSKKLLLSDSGFYLCAWSVQAETQYFGPGTRLLVL.

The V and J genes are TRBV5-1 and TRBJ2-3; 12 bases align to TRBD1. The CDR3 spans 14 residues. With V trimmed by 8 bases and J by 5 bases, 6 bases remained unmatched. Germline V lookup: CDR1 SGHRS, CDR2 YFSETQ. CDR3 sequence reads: CASARDRGQDTQYF. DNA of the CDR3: TGCGCCAGTGCACGGGACAGGGGGCAAGATACGCAGTATTTT.

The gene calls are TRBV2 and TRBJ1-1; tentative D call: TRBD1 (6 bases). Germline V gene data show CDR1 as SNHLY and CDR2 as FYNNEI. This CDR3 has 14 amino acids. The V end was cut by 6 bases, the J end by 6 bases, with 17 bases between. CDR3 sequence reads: CASREHGKGAEAFF. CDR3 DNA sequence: TGTGCCAGCAGGGAACACGGGAAGGGGGCTGAAGCTTTCTTT.

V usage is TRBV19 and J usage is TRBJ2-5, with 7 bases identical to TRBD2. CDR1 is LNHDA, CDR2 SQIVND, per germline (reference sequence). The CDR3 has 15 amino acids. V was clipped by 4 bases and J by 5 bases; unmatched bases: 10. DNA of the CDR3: TGTGCCAGTAGTACTGGGGCTAGCGGAGGCGAGACCCAGTACTTC. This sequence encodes CASSTGASGGETQYF.

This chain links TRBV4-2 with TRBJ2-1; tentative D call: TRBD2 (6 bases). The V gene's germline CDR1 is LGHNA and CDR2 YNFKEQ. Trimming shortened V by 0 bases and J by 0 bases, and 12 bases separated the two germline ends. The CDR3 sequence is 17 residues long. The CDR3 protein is CASSQDGGVSSYNEQFF. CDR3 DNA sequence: TGTGCCAGCAGCCAAGATGGCGGGGTCAGCTCCTACAATGAGCAGTTCTTC.

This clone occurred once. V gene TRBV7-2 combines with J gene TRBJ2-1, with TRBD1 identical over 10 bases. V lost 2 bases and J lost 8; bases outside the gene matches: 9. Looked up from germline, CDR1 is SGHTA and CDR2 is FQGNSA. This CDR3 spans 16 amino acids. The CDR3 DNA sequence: TGTGCCAGCAGCTTATCCCCCGGGACAGGGGTTCATGAGCAGTTCTTC. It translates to CASSLSPGTGVHEQFF.

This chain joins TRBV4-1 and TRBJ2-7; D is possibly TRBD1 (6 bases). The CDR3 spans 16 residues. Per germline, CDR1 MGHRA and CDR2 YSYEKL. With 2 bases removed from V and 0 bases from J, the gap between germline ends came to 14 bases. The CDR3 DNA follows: TGCGCCAGCAGCCAACTAGACAGGCCGCTCTCCTACGAGCAGTACTTC. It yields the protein CASSQLDRPLSYEQYF.

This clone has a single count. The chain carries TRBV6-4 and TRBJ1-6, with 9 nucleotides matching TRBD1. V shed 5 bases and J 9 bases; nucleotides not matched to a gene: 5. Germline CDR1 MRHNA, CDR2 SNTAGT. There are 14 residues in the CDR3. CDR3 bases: TGTGCCAGCAGTACACAGGGGGCAGGTTCACCCCTCCACTTT. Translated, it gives CASSTQGAGSPLHF.

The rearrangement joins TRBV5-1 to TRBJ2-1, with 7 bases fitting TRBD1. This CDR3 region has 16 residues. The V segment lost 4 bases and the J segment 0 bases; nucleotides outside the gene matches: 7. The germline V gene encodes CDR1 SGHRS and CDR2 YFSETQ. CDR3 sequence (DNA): TGCGCCAGCAGCGGGAGACAGGGTAGCTCCTACAATGAGCAGTTCTTC. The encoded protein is CASSGRQGSSYNEQFF.

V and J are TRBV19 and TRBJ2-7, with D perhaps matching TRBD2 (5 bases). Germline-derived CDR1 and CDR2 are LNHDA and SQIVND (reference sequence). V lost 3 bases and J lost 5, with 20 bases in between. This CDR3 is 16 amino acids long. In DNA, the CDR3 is TGTGCCAGTAGTATTACGTTGTGGGGAGATCCCCACGAGCAGTACTTC. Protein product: CASSITLWGDPHEQYF.

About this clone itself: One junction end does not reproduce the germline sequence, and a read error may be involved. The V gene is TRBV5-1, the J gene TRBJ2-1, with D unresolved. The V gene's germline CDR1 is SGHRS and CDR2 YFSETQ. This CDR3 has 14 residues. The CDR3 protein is CASSPSKAYNEQFF. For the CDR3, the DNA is TGCGCGAGCAGCCCGAGCAAAGCCTACAATGAGCAGTTCTTC.

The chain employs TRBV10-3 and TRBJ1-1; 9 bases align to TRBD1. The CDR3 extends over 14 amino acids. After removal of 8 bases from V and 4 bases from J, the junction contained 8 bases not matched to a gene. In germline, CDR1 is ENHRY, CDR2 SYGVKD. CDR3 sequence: CAIVRDRAGTEAFF. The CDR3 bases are TGTGCCATCGTCCGGGACAGGGCTGGCACTGAAGCTTTCTTT.

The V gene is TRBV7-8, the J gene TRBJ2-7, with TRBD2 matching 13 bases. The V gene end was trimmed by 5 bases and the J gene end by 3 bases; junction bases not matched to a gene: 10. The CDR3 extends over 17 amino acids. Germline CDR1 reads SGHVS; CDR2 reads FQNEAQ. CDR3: CASSRTSGSITLYEQYF. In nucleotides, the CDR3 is TGTGCCAGCAGCCGGACTAGCGGGAGTATCACCCTCTACGAGCAGTACTTC.

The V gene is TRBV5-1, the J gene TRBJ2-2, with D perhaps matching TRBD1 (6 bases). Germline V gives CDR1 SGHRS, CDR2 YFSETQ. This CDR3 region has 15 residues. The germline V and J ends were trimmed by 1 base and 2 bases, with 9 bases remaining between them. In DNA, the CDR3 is TGCGCCAGCAGCTTGTTACAGGGAAACACCGGGGAGCTGTTTTTT. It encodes CASSLLQGNTGELFF.

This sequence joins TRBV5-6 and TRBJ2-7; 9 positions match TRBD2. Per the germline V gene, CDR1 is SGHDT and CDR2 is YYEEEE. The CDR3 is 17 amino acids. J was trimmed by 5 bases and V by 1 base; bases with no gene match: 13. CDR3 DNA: TGTGCCAGCAGCTTGAGACTAGCGGCAACCCGACCCCACGAGCAGTACTTC. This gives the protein CASSLRLAATRPHEQYF.

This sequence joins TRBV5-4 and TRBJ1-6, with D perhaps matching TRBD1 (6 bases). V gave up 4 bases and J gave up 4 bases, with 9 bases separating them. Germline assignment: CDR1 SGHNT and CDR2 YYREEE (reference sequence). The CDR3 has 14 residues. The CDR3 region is CASSPDSYNSPLHF. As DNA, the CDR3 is TGTGCCAGCAGCCCGGACAGTTATAATTCACCCCTCCACTTT.

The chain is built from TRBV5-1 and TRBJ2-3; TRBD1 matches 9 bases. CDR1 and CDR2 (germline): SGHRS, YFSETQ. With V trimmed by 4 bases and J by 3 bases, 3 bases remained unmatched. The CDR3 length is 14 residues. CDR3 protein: CASSRTGDTDTQYF. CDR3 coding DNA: TGCGCCAGCAGCAGGACAGGGGATACAGATACGCAGTATTTT.

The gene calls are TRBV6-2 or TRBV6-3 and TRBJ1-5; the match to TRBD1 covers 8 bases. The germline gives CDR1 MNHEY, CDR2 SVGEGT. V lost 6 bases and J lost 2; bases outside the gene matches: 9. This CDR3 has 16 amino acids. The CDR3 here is CASSTAQGAGNQPQHF. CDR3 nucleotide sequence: TGTGCCAGCAGCACGGCCCAGGGGGCGGGCAATCAGCCCCAGCATTTT.